Following are 16 T cell receptor beta chains from one sample sequenced in a study of neurological immune-mediated disorders. TCRdb reprocessed the 5' RACE reads with MiXCR, giving one entry per CDR3 protein. The data show roughly 61,000 distinct CDR3 sequences, 24% seen once. Time point noted: technical triplicate 2. Sequencing was performed on PBMCs. These receptors were taken from a man aged 55-75 years with HTLV-1-associated myelopathy (HAM/TSP).

This clonotype has a count of ten or more. This chain uses TRBV5-1 with TRBJ1-1; 9 nucleotides align to TRBD1. V lost 2 bases and J lost 6; bases outside the gene matches: 5. This CDR3 has 14 residues. The germline V gene has CDR1 SGHRS and CDR2 YFSETQ. The CDR3: CASSLGTGYAEAFF. CDR3 DNA: TGCGCCAGCAGCTTAGGGACAGGGTACGCTGAAGCTTTCTTT.

This clonotype appeared many times. The chain is built from TRBV7-8 and TRBJ2-1, with TRBD1 matching 9 bases. V lost 5 bases, J lost 4 bases, and 6 bases stayed unmatched. CDR1 and CDR2 (germline): SGHVS, FQNEAQ. The CDR3 is made up of 15 amino acids. The CDR3 loop reads CASSLGQGGYNEQFF. In DNA, the CDR3 is TGTGCCAGCAGCCTGGGACAGGGAGGGTACAATGAGCAGTTCTTC.

This clonotype has just a few counts. This chain joins TRBV20-1 and TRBJ1-1; D uncertain. The CDR3 runs 12 residues. Germline CDR1 is DFQATT and CDR2 is SNEGSKA (reference sequence). This chain's CDR3 is CSIPSGNTEAFF. The CDR3 nucleotides are TGCAGCATACCATCGGGGAACACTGAAGCTTTCTTT.

The sample holds a few counts of this clonotype. The genes are TRBV12-3 or TRBV12-4 and TRBJ2-2; no reliable D call. With 3 bases removed from V and 8 bases from J, the gap between germline ends came to 10 bases. The CDR3 covers 13 residues. DNA for the CDR3: TGTGCCAGCAGTTTCGGGCTAGTTGGGGAGCTGTTTTTT. It encodes CASSFGLVGELFF.

In this sample, this clonotype turned up many times. V and J are TRBV28 and TRBJ2-1, with 7 nucleotides matching TRBD1. Germline lookup yields CDR1 MDHEN and CDR2 SYDVKM. The length of the CDR3 is 14 residues. After removal of 3 bases from V and 10 bases from J, the junction contained 9 bases not matched to a gene. The CDR3 loop is CASSFLARGGEQFF. DNA of the CDR3: TGTGCCAGCAGTTTCCTAGCACGAGGGGGCGAGCAGTTCTTC.

To note about this clonotype: A junction boundary mismatches the germline segment, possibly from a read error. This rearrangement joins TRBV20-1 to TRBJ1-5, with a weak D call TRBD1 (5 bases). The CDR3 has 16 residues. Germline assignment: CDR1 DFQATT and CDR2 SNEGSKA (reference sequence). The CDR3 DNA follows: TGCAGTGATAGAGTAGGCAGGGCGGCGACTTATCAGCCACAGCATTTT. This translates into CSDRVGRAATYQPQHF.

V gene TRBV19 combines with J gene TRBJ1-4; maybe TRBD1 (5 bases). The ends were cut back, 6 bases at V and 8 bases at J, with 22 bases in the middle. CDR3 size: 16 residues. The germline CDR1 and CDR2 sequences are LNHDA and SQIVND (reference sequence). CDR3 region: CASRISHGARGEKLFF. CDR3 in DNA: TGTGCCAGTAGGATCTCCCACGGGGCGCGAGGCGAAAAACTGTTTTTT.

This clonotype was seen many times. The chain joins TRBV27 to TRBJ2-1, with 10 positions matching TRBD2. In germline, CDR1 is MNHEY, CDR2 SMNVEV (reference sequence). This CDR3 has 16 amino acids. V was pared by 6 bases and J by 2 bases, with 7 bases of the junction left unmatched. CDR3 region: CASSQTSGPTYNEQFF. In DNA, the CDR3 is TGTGCCAGCAGCCAGACTAGCGGGCCCACCTACAATGAGCAGTTCTTC.

This clonotype was counted at least ten times. The gene calls are TRBV20-1 and TRBJ2-7, with TRBD2 identical over 7 bases. The CDR3 is made up of 14 amino acids. With 6 bases clipped from V and 2 bases from J, the junction kept 10 bases outside the gene matches. CDR1 and CDR2 (germline): DFQATT, SNEGSKA (reference sequence). As DNA, the CDR3 is TGCAGTGCCCGAGGCGGGACTAAAACCTACGAGCAGTACTTC. It is translated as CSARGGTKTYEQYF.

The rearrangement uses TRBV7-8 and TRBJ2-5; 10 bases agree with TRBD2. The ends lost 5 bases at V and 5 bases at J; junction bases unmatched: 8. CDR1 SGHVS and CDR2 FQNEAQ come from the germline V gene. This CDR3 spans 15 amino acids. This CDR3 is CASSVSGRADETQYF. The CDR3, as DNA: TGTGCCAGCAGCGTGAGCGGGAGGGCCGACGAGACCCAGTACTTC. Together with reference TRBV7-8 and TRBJ2-5, the CDR3 gives the full variable domain: GAGVSQSPRYKVAKRGQDVALRCDPISGHVSLFWYQQALGQGPEFLTYFQNEAQLDKSGLPSDRFFAERPEGSVSTLKIQRTQQEDSAVYLCASSVSGRADETQYFGPGTRLLVL.

Note on this clonotype: At one of its ends the junction is not consistent with the germline gene, which may arise from a read error. The chain uses TRBV5-1 and TRBJ2-1, with TRBD2 identical over 7 bases. Germline V CDR1 and CDR2: SGHRS, YFSETQ. The CDR3 runs 15 residues. The CDR3 region is CTSRLVGEGYNEQFF. The CDR3 DNA reads TGCACCAGCAGATTGGTGGGGGAGGGCTACAATGAGCAGTTCTTC.

Ten or more counts support this clonotype. In DNA form, the CDR3 reads TGTGCCAGCAGTTTCAACAGCCTCTATGGCTACACCTTC. Translating it yields CASSFNSLYGYTF. The J gene is TRBJ1-2, the V gene TRBV12-3 or TRBV12-4; no reliable D call. The CDR3 consists of 13 residues. The V end was cut by 3 bases, the J end by 4 bases, with 9 bases between.

This clonotype was counted many times. The rearrangement joins TRBV5-1 to TRBJ2-1, with TRBD1 as a possible D gene (6 bases). The CDR3 extends over 14 amino acids. Trimming took off 7 bases at V and 5 bases at J, with 16 bases between the two ends. The germline gives CDR1 SGHRS, CDR2 YFSETQ. CDR3 loop: CASGWGSGDNEQFF. CDR3 DNA: TGCGCCAGCGGTTGGGGGTCAGGGGACAATGAGCAGTTCTTC.

This clonotype was seen repeatedly, ten times or more. The chain recombines TRBV20-1 with TRBJ2-2, with D perhaps assigned TRBD1 or TRBD2 (6 bases each). The V gene's germline CDR1 is DFQATT and CDR2 SNEGSKA (reference sequence). The CDR3 has 16 amino acids. V was cut by 6 bases and J by 6 bases, with 23 bases left in between. The CDR3 DNA sequence: TGCAGTGCCCCTTTGGGGAGCAGGGGAGGTGCCGGGGAGCTGTTTTTT. Translating gives CSAPLGSRGGAGELFF.

This clonotype has at least ten counts. The chain combines TRBV20-1 with TRBJ1-5; D uncertain. V dropped 3 bases and J dropped 4 bases, with 16 bases sitting between them. Germline V lookup: CDR1 DFQATT, CDR2 SNEGSKA (reference sequence). CDR3 length: 15 residues. The DNA of the CDR3 is TGCAGTGCTAGCGGCGGGTCCGGTGATAATCAGCCCCAGCATTTT. It encodes CSASGGSGDNQPQHF.

This clonotype has ten or more counts. The chain combines TRBV5-4 with TRBJ2-7, with 7 bases identical to TRBD2. Germline lookup yields CDR1 SGHNT and CDR2 YYREEE (reference sequence). J lost 3 bases, V lost 3 bases, and 12 bases had no gene match. CDR3 length equals 16 residues. The CDR3 nucleotides read TGTGCCAGCAGCTCCGGCGGGGCTAGCGGAGTCTACGAGCAGTACTTC. Its protein product is CASSSGGASGVYEQYF.